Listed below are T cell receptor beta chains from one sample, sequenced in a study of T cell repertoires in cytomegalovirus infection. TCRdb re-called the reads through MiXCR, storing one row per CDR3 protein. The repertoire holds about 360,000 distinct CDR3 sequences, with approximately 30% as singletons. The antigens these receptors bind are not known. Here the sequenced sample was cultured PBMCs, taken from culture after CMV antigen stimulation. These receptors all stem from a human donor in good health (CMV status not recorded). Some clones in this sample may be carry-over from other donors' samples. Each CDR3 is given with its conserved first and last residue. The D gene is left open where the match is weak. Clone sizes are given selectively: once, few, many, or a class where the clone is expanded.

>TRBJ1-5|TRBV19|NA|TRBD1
TGTGCCTCCGGACCCGACAGGGAGGACGGGCAGCCCCAGCATTTT
CASGPDREDGQPQHF
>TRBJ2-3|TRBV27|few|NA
TGTGCCAGCAGTCCCTTCCACTTTGGTGGAGATACGCAGTATTTT
CASSPFHFGGDTQYF
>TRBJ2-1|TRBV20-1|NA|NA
TGCAGTGCTAGAGACCCCCAAGGAGAAAGGTACAATGAGCAGTTCTTC
CSARDPQGERYNEQFF
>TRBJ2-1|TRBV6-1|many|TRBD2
TGTGCCAGCGGATTAGCGGGAGGATTCTCCTACAATGAGCAGTTCTTC
CASGLAGGFSYNEQFF
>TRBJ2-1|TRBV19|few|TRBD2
TGTGCCAGTAGTATCAAAGCGGGAGTCGGTGAGCAGTTCTTC
CASSIKAGVGEQFF
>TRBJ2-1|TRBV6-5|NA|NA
TGTGCCAGCAGTTCCGTGAACAATGAGCAGTTCTTC
CASSSVNNEQFF
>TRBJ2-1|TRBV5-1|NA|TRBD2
TGCGCCAGCAGCTTGGTTGGCGGGAGGGTCCACAATGAGCAGTTCTTC
CASSLVGGRVHNEQFF
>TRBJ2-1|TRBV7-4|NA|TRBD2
TGTGCCAGCACGCCTCCTTGGGGTAGCGGGGGCAATGAGCAGTTCTTC
CASTPPWGSGGNEQFF
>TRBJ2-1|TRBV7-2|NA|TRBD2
TGTGCCAGCAGCTTAGCGTTACTAGCGGAAAACAATGAGCAGTTCTTC
CASSLALLAENNEQFF
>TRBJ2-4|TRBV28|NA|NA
TGTGCCAGCAGTTTAACCGGGACAACCAAAAACATTCAGTACTTC
CASSLTGTTKNIQYF
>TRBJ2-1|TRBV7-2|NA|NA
TGTGCCAGCAGTAATACTAGAGGCTATGAGCAGTTCTTC
CASSNTRGYEQFF